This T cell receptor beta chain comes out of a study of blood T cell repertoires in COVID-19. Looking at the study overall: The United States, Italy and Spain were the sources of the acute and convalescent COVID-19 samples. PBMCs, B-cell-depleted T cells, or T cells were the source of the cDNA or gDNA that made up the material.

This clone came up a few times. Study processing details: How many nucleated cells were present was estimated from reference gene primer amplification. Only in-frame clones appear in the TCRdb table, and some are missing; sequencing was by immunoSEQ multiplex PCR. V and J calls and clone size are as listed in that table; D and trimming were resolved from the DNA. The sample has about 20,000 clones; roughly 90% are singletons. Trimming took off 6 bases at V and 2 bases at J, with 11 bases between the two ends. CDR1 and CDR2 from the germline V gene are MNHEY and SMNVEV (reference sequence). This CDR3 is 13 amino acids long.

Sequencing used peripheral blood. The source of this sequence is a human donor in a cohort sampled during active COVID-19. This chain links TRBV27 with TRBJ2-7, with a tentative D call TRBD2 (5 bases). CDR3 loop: CASRKGRAYEQYF. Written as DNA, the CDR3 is TGTGCCAGCAGGAAAGGGCGGGCCTACGAGCAGTACTTC.